The 30 T cell receptor beta chains in this list originate from one sample, sequenced in a study of cytomegalovirus exposure and HLA in healthy donors. PCR employed 60 Vbeta and 13 Jbeta primers. Assay: immunoSEQ multiplex PCR; the TCRdb copy retains only in-frame clones and omits some. The top ten hold 12% to 15% of the sample, which has about 96,000 clones, approximately 74% seen once. The sequencing sample was made of PBMCs. These TCRs come from a woman between 65 and 79 years old in good health and CMV-seropositive.

The chain is built from TRBV11-3 and TRBJ2-1, with D possibly matching TRBD2 (6 bases). Trimming removed 2 bases at V and 9 bases at J, with 11 bases between. The germline V gene has CDR1 SGHNT and CDR2 YENEEA. The length of the CDR3 is 13 residues. The CDR3 is CASSLRGTFEQFF. As DNA, the CDR3 is TGTGCCAGCAGCTTACGGGGGACGTTTGAGCAGTTCTTC.

The chain recombines TRBV5-1 with TRBJ2-7; D perhaps matches TRBD1 (5 bases). The CDR3 runs 14 residues. Deletions cut 0 bases from V and 7 bases from J, with 14 bases between. Germline lookup yields CDR1 SGHRS and CDR2 YFSETQ. As DNA, the CDR3 is TGCGCCAGCAGCTTGGCCTCGACAGTAGGGGAGCAGTACTTC. Its protein product is CASSLASTVGEQYF.

The genes are TRBV6-5 and TRBJ1-1; 9 nucleotides line up with TRBD1. Germline V gives CDR1 MNHEY, CDR2 SVGAGI. V gave up 7 bases and J gave up 6 bases; unmatched junction bases: 6. The CDR3 contains 13 residues. In DNA, the CDR3 is TGTGCCAGCAACCCCCGGGACAGGGCTGAAGCTTTCTTT. Amino acid sequence: CASNPRDRAEAFF.

The chain couples TRBV5-6 to TRBJ2-5; 7 nucleotides align to TRBD1. Germline CDR1 and CDR2: SGHDT and YYEEEE. This CDR3 spans 14 amino acids. Trimming removed 0 bases from V and 3 bases from J; junction bases left unmatched: 2. This CDR3 reads CASSLAQGKETQYF. Written as DNA, the CDR3 is TGTGCCAGCAGCTTGGCACAGGGGAAAGAGACCCAGTACTTC. Full variable domain (missing parts from reference TRBV5-6 and TRBJ2-5): DAGVTQSPTHLIKTRGQQVTLRCSPKSGHDTVSWYQQALGQGPQFIFQYYEEEERQRGNFPDRFSGHQFPNYSSELNVNALLLGDSALYLCASSLAQGKETQYFGPGTRLLVL.

The chain couples TRBV7-2 to TRBJ2-5; the D is unclear. The CDR3 sequence is 11 residues long. Trimming cost V 7 bases and J 5 bases, with 8 bases left between them. From germline, CDR1 is SGHTA and CDR2 FQGNSA. The CDR3: CASTPVETQYF. The DNA for the CDR3 is TGTGCCAGCACCCCGGTTGAGACCCAGTACTTC.

The gene calls are TRBV19 and TRBJ1-3; maybe TRBD1 (5 bases). Trimming pared 7 bases from V and 2 bases from J, leaving 18 bases between. CDR3 length: 16 residues. Germline V gene lookup returns CDR1 LNHDA and CDR2 SQIVND (reference sequence). As DNA, the CDR3 is TGTGCCAGTAACCAACCGGGACTTCTACCTGGAAACACCATATATTTT. Residues: CASNQPGLLPGNTIYF.

This clone occurred a few times. CDR3 nucleotides: TGTGCCAGCTCAGTAGCGACGGGCACAGATACGCAGTATTTT. As protein: CASSVATGTDTQYF. The chain combines TRBV18 with TRBJ2-3; weak D call: TRBD2 (5 bases). Trimming shortened V by 5 bases and J by 1 base, and 10 bases separated the two germline ends. The germline CDR1 and CDR2 sequences are KGHSH and LQKENI. The CDR3 spans 14 residues.

V is TRBV11-2 and J is TRBJ1-4, with D tentatively TRBD1 (6 bases). The V end was cut by 5 bases, the J end by 1 base, with 11 bases between. From germline, CDR1 is SGHAT and CDR2 FQNNGV. CDR3 length: 15 residues. CDR3 residues: CASSPTGITNEKLFF. The CDR3 DNA reads TGTGCCAGCAGCCCTACAGGGATAACTAATGAAAAACTGTTTTTT.

The chain couples TRBV28 to TRBJ2-7; D is possibly TRBD1 (6 bases). V was pared by 7 bases and J by 3 bases, with 10 bases between. CDR1 and CDR2 from the germline V gene are MDHEN and SYDVKM. The CDR3 is 12 residues long. The CDR3 spells CASTAQGYEQYF. The CDR3 DNA is TGTGCCAGCACGGCACAGGGCTACGAGCAGTACTTC.

The rearrangement uses TRBV7-9 and TRBJ2-7, with D possibly matching TRBD1 (5 bases). CDR3 length: 14 amino acids. V shed 3 bases and J shed 2 bases, with 11 bases lying between them. Per germline, CDR1 SEHNR and CDR2 FQNEAQ (reference sequence). The CDR3 nucleotides are TGTGCCAGCAGCTTCAGGGCGCGACCCTACGAGCAGTACTTC. Translating it yields CASSFRARPYEQYF.

The genes are TRBV5-6 and TRBJ2-2; D might be TRBD1 (5 bases). V lost 0 bases, J lost 4 bases, and 13 bases lay in between. CDR1 and CDR2 (germline): SGHDT, YYEEEE. CDR3 length: 16 residues. CDR3 sequence: CASSLEGARSTGELFF. The CDR3 DNA reads as TGTGCCAGCAGCTTGGAAGGGGCCCGAAGCACCGGGGAGCTGTTTTTT.

The chain joins TRBV6-5 to TRBJ2-5; D gene unclear. The CDR3 has 13 residues. V lost 0 bases and J 7 bases, leaving 9 bases between the germline ends. Germline CDR1 is MNHEY and CDR2 is SVGAGI. DNA for the CDR3: TGTGCCAGCAGTTACTCGATTCAACTGACCCAGTACTTC. It translates to CASSYSIQLTQYF.

The rearrangement uses TRBV5-4 and TRBJ2-1; 7 nucleotides line up with TRBD2. Germline CDR1 and CDR2: SGHNT and YYREEE (reference sequence). Trimming at V came to 0 bases and at J to 0 bases, leaving 0 bases not matched to a gene. CDR3 length equals 15 residues. The DNA for the CDR3 is TGTGCCAGCAGCTTGGGCGGGGGCTCCTACAATGAGCAGTTCTTC. Its translation is CASSLGGGSYNEQFF.

The chain is built from TRBV11-2 and TRBJ2-7, with TRBD2 as a possible D gene (6 bases). The CDR3 covers 16 residues. V shed 4 bases and J shed 12 bases, with 28 bases lying between them. The germline gives CDR1 SGHAT, CDR2 FQNNGV. The CDR3 loop reads CASSSRTWQEGGSAYF. CDR3 nucleotides: TGTGCCAGCAGCTCACGAACGTGGCAGGAGGGCGGATCAGCGTACTTC.

The chain combines TRBV7-8 with TRBJ2-1, with 9 bases fitting TRBD1. The CDR3 is 18 amino acids. V lost 1 base, J lost 8 bases, and 15 bases stayed unmatched. The V gene's germline CDR1 is SGHVS and CDR2 FQNEAQ. This CDR3 reads CASSLVGINRGRMDEQFF. The CDR3 DNA follows: TGTGCCAGCAGCTTAGTTGGAATTAACAGGGGGCGGATGGATGAGCAGTTCTTC. Drawing the rest from reference TRBV7-8 and TRBJ2-1, the complete variable domain is GAGVSQSPRYKVAKRGQDVALRCDPISGHVSLFWYQQALGQGPEFLTYFQNEAQLDKSGLPSDRFFAERPEGSVSTLKIQRTQQEDSAVYLCASSLVGINRGRMDEQFFGPGTRLTVL.

This chain links TRBV30 with TRBJ1-6, with 9 bases that match TRBD1. The CDR3 length is 16 residues. The junction had 13 bases not matched to a gene; V was cut back by 5 bases and J by 8 bases. Germline loops: CDR1 GTSNPN, CDR2 SVGIG (reference sequence). The CDR3 DNA is TGTGCCTGGGGAGTACAGGACAGGGGTGAGTATTCACCCCTCCACTTT. It yields the protein CAWGVQDRGEYSPLHF.

A word on this clone: This same CDR3 is encoded by further DNA sequences in the sample. The chain joins TRBV19 to TRBJ1-1; 9 bases align to TRBD1. Looked up from germline, CDR1 is LNHDA and CDR2 is SQIVND (reference sequence). The CDR3 covers 14 residues. With V trimmed by 4 bases and J by 4 bases, 4 bases remained unmatched. CDR3 sequence (DNA): TGTGCCAGTAGTACGGGACAGGGAAGCACTGAAGCTTTCTTT. It yields the protein CASSTGQGSTEAFF. Full variable domain (outside the CDR3, taken from reference TRBV19 and TRBJ1-1): DGGITQSPKYLFRKEGQNVTLSCEQNLNHDAMYWYRQDPGQGLRLIYYSQIVNDFQKGDIAEGYSVSREKKESFPLTVTSAQKNPTAFYLCASSTGQGSTEAFFGQGTRLTVV.

J is TRBJ2-1 and V is TRBV5-1, with TRBD2 matching 8 bases. V dropped 0 bases and J dropped 4; count of bases not matched to a gene: 6. CDR3 length: 16 amino acids. Germline assignment: CDR1 SGHRS and CDR2 YFSETQ. For the CDR3, the DNA is TGCGCCAGCAGCTTGGATGGGACTAGACAGTACAATGAGCAGTTCTTC. Amino acids: CASSLDGTRQYNEQFF.

The chain combines TRBV20-1 with TRBJ2-5; tentative D call: TRBD2 (5 bases). The V end was cut by 6 bases, the J end by 5 bases, with 10 bases between. The germline CDR1 and CDR2 sequences are DFQATT and SNEGSKA (reference sequence). The CDR3 covers 11 residues. The CDR3: CSAQGGETQYF. The CDR3 DNA reads as TGCAGTGCGCAAGGAGGCGAGACCCAGTACTTC.

Only a few counts were recorded for this clone. Other DNA variants within this sample encode the same CDR3. The chain links TRBV28 to TRBJ1-4, with D unresolved. The length of the CDR3 is 15 residues. V gave up 9 bases and J gave up 0 bases, with 14 bases separating them. Germline CDR1 MDHEN, CDR2 SYDVKM. CDR3 region: CASIRQLSTNEKLFF. The CDR3 DNA is TGTGCCAGTATACGTCAGTTGTCAACTAATGAAAAACTGTTTTTT.

This rearrangement joins TRBV15 to TRBJ2-2; 9 bases line up with TRBD1. Trimming cost V 4 bases and J 6 bases; bases outside gene matches: 15. Germline V gives CDR1 LNHNV, CDR2 YYDKDF (reference sequence). There are 18 residues in the CDR3. CDR3 sequence reads: CATSNPHRGRVKAGELFF. CDR3 nucleotide sequence: TGTGCCACCAGCAATCCGCACAGGGGGCGCGTTAAGGCCGGGGAGCTGTTTTTT.

This chain joins TRBV4-2 and TRBJ2-2; a possible D gene is TRBD2 (6 bases). Trimming cost V 1 base and J 1 base, with 16 bases left between them. The germline CDR1 and CDR2 sequences are LGHNA and YNFKEQ. This CDR3 is 18 amino acids long. This CDR3 reads CASSQGAVGAGNTGELFF. CDR3 nucleotide sequence: TGTGCCAGCAGCCAAGGGGCGGTTGGAGCGGGGAACACCGGGGAGCTGTTTTTT.

This chain connects TRBV28 to TRBJ2-7; 7 bases align to TRBD1. With 5 bases clipped from V and 4 bases from J, the junction kept 2 bases outside the gene matches. CDR3 length equals 12 residues. From germline, CDR1 is MDHEN and CDR2 SYDVKM. CDR3 sequence (DNA): TGTGCCAGCAGTCCACAGGGGTACGAGCAGTACTTC. It yields the protein CASSPQGYEQYF.

The V and J genes are TRBV7-9 and TRBJ2-5, with D perhaps matching TRBD2 (5 bases). V gave up 5 bases and J gave up 1 base, with 17 bases separating them. CDR3 size: 16 residues. CDR1 is SEHNR, CDR2 FQNEAQ, per germline (reference sequence). The CDR3 bases are TGTGCCAGCAGCCGCGGGCGTAGGAGTTCCCAAGAGACCCAGTACTTC. It translates to CASSRGRRSSQETQYF.

This clone was counted a few times. The V gene is TRBV13, the J gene TRBJ2-3, with D unresolved. The CDR3 runs to 13 residues. CDR1 and CDR2 from the germline V gene are PRHDT and FYEKMQ (reference sequence). The ends were cut back, 1 base at V and 5 bases at J, with 7 bases in the middle. The DNA of the CDR3 is TGTGCCAGCAGCTTAGTCGTACAAGATACGCAGTATTTT. It encodes CASSLVVQDTQYF. Drawing the rest from reference TRBV13 and TRBJ2-3, the complete variable domain is AAGVIQSPRHLIKEKRETATLKCYPIPRHDTVYWYQQGPGQDPQFLISFYEKMQSDKGSIPDRFSAQQFSDYHSELNMSSLELGDSALYFCASSLVVQDTQYFGPGTRLTVL.

The chain uses TRBV12-5 and TRBJ1-3; TRBD1 agrees at 8 bases. The CDR3 has 14 amino acids. J gave up 4 bases and V 5 bases, and 4 bases lay outside the gene matches. Germline V gene data show CDR1 as LGHNT and CDR2 as FRNRAP. The CDR3 region has the DNA TGTGCTAGTGGTCACCGGGACAGGGGAAACACCATATATTTT. Its translation is CASGHRDRGNTIYF.

The chain is built from TRBV11-2 and TRBJ1-1, with 7 bases aligning to TRBD1. CDR1 SGHAT and CDR2 FQNNGV come from the germline V gene. V was clipped by 1 base and J by 4 bases; unmatched bases: 3. The CDR3 has 14 residues. The CDR3 is CASSLVRGPTEAFF. Here the CDR3 DNA reads TGTGCCAGCAGCTTAGTAAGGGGGCCCACTGAAGCTTTCTTT.

V usage is TRBV11-2 and J usage is TRBJ2-7, with a possible D match to TRBD1 (6 bases). Per the germline V gene, CDR1 is SGHAT and CDR2 is FQNNGV. The CDR3 is made up of 14 amino acids. Trimming shortened V by 0 bases and J by 2 bases, and 8 bases separated the two germline ends. DNA of the CDR3: TGTGCCAGCAGCTTAGAACAGGGAGCCTACGAGCAGTACTTC. It translates to CASSLEQGAYEQYF.

The chain has TRBV28 and TRBJ2-2, with 7 bases fitting TRBD1. From germline, CDR1 is MDHEN and CDR2 SYDVKM. The CDR3 totals 17 residues. V was pared by 2 bases and J by 2 bases, with 8 bases of the junction left unmatched. The chain's CDR3 is CASSLTGVLGNTGELFF. The DNA for the CDR3 is TGTGCCAGCAGTTTAACAGGGGTACTGGGTAACACCGGGGAGCTGTTTTTT. Using reference TRBV28 and TRBJ2-2 for the parts outside the CDR3, the full variable domain is DVKVTQSSRYLVKRTGEKVFLECVQDMDHENMFWYRQDPGLGLRLIYFSYDVKMKEKGDIPEGYSVSREKKERFSLILESASTNQTSMYLCASSLTGVLGNTGELFFGEGSRLTVL.

The V call is TRBV4-2, the J call TRBJ2-2, with 11 bases fitting TRBD1. Trimming removed 2 bases from V and 5 bases from J; junction bases left unmatched: 4. Germline assignment: CDR1 LGHNA and CDR2 YNFKEQ. CDR3 length: 16 residues. DNA for the CDR3: TGTGCCAGCAGCCAACCCGGGACAGGGGGGACCGGGGAGCTGTTTTTT. Encoded protein: CASSQPGTGGTGELFF.